The T cell receptor gamma chain described here comes from a study of γδ T cells in repeated Plasmodium falciparum infection. Study-level background: Four controlled malaria infections with P. falciparum NF54 spanned around 660 days.

Of note for this clone: A far bigger clonotype differs at one base, so this is likely a read error. Other DNA sequences in the sample encode the same CDR3.

TCRdb re-identified clones in the multiplex PCR reads via CATT. The sample carries 11,000 to 15,000 gamma-chain clones, roughly 1.7% recorded once. What was sequenced was gamma-delta T cells from blood. The receptor was isolated from a pool of human donors (malaria-infected and uninfected, not separated).

In DNA form, the CDR3 reads TGTGCCTTGTGGGAGGCCCTGCTATCTAAGAAACTCTTT. This encodes CALWEALLSKKLF. V and J are TRGV9 and TRGJ1 or TRGJ2. The J gene comes from matching the DNA to germline here; TCRdb lacks it. This CDR3 contains 13 residues. V trimming: 2 bases; J trimming: 9 bases; junction bases outside the gene matches: 10. Germline lookup yields CDR1 GITISATS and CDR2 ISYDGTV (reference sequence).